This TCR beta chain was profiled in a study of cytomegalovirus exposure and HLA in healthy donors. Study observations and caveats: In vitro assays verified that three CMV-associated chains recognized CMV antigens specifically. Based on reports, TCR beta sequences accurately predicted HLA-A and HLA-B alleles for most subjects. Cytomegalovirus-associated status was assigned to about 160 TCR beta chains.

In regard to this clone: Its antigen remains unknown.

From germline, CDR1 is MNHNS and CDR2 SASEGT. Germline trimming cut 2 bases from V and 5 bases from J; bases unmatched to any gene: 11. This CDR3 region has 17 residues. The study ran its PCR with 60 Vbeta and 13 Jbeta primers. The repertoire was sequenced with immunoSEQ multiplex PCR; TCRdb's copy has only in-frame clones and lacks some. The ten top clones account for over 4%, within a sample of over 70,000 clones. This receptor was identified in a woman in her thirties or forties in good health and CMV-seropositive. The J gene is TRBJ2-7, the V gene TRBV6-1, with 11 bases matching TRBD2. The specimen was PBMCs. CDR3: CASSERATSGSPNEQYF. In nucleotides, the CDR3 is TGTGCCAGCAGTGAAAGGGCCACTAGCGGGAGCCCGAACGAGCAGTACTTC.